What follows describes a single T cell receptor (beta chain). From germline, CDR1 is WSHSY and CDR2 SAAADI. V lost 1 base and J lost 2, with 12 bases in between. This CDR3 is 16 amino acids long. These data originate in a study of somatic mutations in cytotoxic T cells in rheumatoid arthritis. Repertoires were generated with immunoSEQ multiplex PCR, while TCRdb's copy carries only in-frame clones and drops some. This table holds about 13,000 clones, roughly 80% found once. Isolation of the CD4+ and CD8+ populations was accomplished via positive magnetic bead selection, with purity assessed by flow cytometry.

The source of this sequence is an adult with rheumatoid arthritis. The sequencing sample was made of CD8+ T cells sorted from blood. The V gene is TRBV10-2, the J gene TRBJ2-1, with TRBD2 as a possible D gene (5 bases). The CDR3, as DNA: TGCGCCAGCAGTGAGTTTTTCGGAGGTCCCTACAATGAGCAGTTCTTC. It is translated as CASSEFFGGPYNEQFF.